The sequence of this TCR beta chain was determined in a study of blood T cell repertoires in COVID-19. The data were produced by immunoSEQ multiplex PCR, yet TCRdb's version contains in-frame clones alone and is incomplete. The sample includes 25,000 or so clones, 80% to 90% of them seen just once. This CDR3 region has 16 residues. V shed 1 base and J shed 1 base, with 13 bases lying between them. Germline CDR1 and CDR2: SGHTA and FQGNSA. The receptor was isolated from a woman at least 80 years old with acute or convalescent COVID-19. The chain has TRBV7-2 and TRBJ1-1; no definite D call. The material sequenced was peripheral blood. For the CDR3, the DNA is TGTGCCAGCAGCTTAGTTAAGGTTCGGGGGAACACTGAAGCTTTCTTT. It translates to CASSLVKVRGNTEAFF.